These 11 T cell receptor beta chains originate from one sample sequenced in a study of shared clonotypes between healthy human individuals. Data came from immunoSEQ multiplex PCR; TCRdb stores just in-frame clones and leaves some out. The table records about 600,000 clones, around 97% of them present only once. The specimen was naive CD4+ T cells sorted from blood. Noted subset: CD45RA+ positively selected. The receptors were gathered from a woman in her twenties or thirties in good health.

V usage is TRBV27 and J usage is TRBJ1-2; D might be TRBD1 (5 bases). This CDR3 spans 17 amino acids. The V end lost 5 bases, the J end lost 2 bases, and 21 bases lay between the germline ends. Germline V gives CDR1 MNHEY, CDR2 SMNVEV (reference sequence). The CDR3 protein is CASSMSVKGDQNYGYTF. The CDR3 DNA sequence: TGTGCCAGCAGTATGTCCGTCAAAGGGGACCAAAACTATGGCTACACCTTC.

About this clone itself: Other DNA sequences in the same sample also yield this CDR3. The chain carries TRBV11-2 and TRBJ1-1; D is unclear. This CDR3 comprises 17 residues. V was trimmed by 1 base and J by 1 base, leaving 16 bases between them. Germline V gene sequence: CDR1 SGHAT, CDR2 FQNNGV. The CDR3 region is CASSLVPGPARNTEAFF. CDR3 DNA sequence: TGTGCCAGCAGCTTAGTTCCCGGGCCCGCGAGGAACACTGAAGCTTTCTTT.

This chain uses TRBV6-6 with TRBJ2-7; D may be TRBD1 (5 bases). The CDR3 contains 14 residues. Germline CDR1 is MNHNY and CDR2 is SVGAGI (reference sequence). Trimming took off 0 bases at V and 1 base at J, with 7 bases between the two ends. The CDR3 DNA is TGTGCCAGCAGTTACTCGTCAGGGTCCTACGAGCAGTACTTC. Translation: CASSYSSGSYEQYF.

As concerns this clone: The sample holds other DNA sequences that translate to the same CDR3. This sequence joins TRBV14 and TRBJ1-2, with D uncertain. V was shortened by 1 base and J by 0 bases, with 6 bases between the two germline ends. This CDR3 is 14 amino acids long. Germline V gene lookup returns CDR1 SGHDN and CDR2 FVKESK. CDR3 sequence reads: CASSQGPANYGYTF. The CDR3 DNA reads TGTGCCAGCAGCCAAGGTCCAGCTAACTATGGCTACACCTTC.

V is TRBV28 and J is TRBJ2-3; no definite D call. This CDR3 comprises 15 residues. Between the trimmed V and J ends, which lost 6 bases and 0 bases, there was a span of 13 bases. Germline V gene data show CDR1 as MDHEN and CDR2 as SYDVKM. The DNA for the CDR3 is TGTGCCAGCAGAGCTCAATCAGCTAGCACAGATACGCAGTATTTT. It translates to CASRAQSASTDTQYF. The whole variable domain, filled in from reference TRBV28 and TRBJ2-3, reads DVKVTQSSRYLVKRTGEKVFLECVQDMDHENMFWYRQDPGLGLRLIYFSYDVKMKEKGDIPEGYSVSREKKERFSLILESASTNQTSMYLCASRAQSASTDTQYFGPGTRLTVL.

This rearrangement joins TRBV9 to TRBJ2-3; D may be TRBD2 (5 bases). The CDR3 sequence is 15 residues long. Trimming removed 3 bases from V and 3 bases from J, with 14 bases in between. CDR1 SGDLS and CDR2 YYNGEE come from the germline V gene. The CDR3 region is CASSAANPGTDTQYF. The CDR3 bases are TGTGCCAGCAGCGCCGCGAACCCGGGGACAGATACGCAGTATTTT.

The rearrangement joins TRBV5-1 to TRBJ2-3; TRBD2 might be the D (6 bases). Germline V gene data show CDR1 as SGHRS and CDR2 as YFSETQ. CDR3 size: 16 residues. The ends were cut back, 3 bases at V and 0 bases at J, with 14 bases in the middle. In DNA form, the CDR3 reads TGCGCCAGCAGCTACCTAGCGACCGCTAGCACAGATACGCAGTATTTT. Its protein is CASSYLATASTDTQYF. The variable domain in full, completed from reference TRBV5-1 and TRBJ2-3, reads KAGVTQTPRYLIKTRGQQVTLSCSPISGHRSVSWYQQTPGQGLQFLFEYFSETQRNKGNFPGRFSGRQFSNSRSEMNVSTLELGDSALYLCASSYLATASTDTQYFGPGTRLTVL.

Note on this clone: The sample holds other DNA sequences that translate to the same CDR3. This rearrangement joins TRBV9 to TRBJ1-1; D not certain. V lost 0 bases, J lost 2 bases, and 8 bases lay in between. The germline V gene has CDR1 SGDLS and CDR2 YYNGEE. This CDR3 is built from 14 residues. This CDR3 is CASSVVSTNTEAFF. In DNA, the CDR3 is TGTGCCAGCAGCGTAGTCAGCACCAACACTGAAGCTTTCTTT. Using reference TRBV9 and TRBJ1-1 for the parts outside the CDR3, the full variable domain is DSGVTQTPKHLITATGQRVTLRCSPRSGDLSVYWYQQSLDQGLQFLIQYYNGEERAKGNILERFSAQQFPDLHSELNLSSLELGDSALYFCASSVVSTNTEAFFGQGTRLTVV.

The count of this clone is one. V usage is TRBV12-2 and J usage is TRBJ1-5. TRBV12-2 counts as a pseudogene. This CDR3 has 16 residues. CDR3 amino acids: CASRLISRDGDQPQHF. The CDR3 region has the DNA TGTGCAAGTCGCTTAATAAGCCGGGACGGGGATCAGCCCCAGCATTTT.

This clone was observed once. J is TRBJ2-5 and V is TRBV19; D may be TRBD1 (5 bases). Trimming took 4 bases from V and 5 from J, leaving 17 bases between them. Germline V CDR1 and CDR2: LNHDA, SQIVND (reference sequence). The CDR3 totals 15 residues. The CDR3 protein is CASSKGISPGETQYF. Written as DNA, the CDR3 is TGTGCCAGTAGTAAGGGGATATCCCCGGGTGAGACCCAGTACTTC.

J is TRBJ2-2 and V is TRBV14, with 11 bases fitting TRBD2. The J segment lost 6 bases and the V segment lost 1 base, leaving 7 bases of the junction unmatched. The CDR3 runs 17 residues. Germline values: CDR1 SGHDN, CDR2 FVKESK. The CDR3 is CASSQAVLAGVPGELFF. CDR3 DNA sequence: TGTGCCAGCAGCCAAGCCGTACTAGCGGGAGTCCCCGGGGAGCTGTTTTTT.